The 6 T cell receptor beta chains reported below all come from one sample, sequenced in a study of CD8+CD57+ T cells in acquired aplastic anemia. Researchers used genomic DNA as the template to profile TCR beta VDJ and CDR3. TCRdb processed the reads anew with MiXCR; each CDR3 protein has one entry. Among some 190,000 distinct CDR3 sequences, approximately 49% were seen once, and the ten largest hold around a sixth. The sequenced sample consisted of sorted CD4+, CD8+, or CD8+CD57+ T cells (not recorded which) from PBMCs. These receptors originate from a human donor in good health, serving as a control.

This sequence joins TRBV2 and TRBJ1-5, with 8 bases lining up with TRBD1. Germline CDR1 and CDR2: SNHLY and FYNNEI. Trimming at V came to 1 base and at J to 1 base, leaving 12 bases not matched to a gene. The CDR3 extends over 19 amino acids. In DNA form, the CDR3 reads TGTGCCAGCAGTGAAGGCCGGCGGACAGGGCTTATGAGCAATCAGCCCCAGCATTTT. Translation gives CASSEGRRTGLMSNQPQHF.

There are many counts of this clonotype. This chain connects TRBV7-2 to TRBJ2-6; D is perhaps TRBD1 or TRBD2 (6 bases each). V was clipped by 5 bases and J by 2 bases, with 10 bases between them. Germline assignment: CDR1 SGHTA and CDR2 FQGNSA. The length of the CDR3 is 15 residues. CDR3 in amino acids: CASSVGGPGANVLTF. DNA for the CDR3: TGTGCCAGCAGCGTCGGGGGCCCTGGGGCCAACGTCCTGACTTTC.

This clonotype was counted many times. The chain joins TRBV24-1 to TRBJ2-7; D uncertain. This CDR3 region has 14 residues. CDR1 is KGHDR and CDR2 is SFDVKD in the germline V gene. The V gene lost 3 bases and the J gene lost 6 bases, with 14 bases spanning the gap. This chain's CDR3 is CATSDPRNNVEQYF. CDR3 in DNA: TGTGCCACCAGTGATCCCCGAAACAACGTCGAGCAGTACTTC.

This chain's CDR3 is CASSSTSGGIAAEQYF. In nucleotides, the CDR3 is TGTGCCAGCAGCTCGACTAGCGGGGGGATCGCGGCCGAGCAGTACTTC. V is TRBV12-3 or TRBV12-4 and J is TRBJ2-7; TRBD2 agrees at 13 bases. Trimming removed 6 bases from V and 6 bases from J; junction bases left unmatched: 11. The CDR3 is 16 residues long.

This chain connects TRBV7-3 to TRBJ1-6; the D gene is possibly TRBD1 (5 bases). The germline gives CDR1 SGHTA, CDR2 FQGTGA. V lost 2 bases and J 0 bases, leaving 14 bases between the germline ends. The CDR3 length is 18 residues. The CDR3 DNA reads TGTGCCAGCAGCTTAGAGGGACTCGGGAGCTCCTATAATTCACCCCTCCACTTT. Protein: CASSLEGLGSSYNSPLHF.

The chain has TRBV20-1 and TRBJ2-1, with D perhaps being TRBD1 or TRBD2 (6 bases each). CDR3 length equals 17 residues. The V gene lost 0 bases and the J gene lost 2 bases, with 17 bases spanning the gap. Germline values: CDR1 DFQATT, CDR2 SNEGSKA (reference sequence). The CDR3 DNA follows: TGCAGTGCTAGAGAATGGGGGGCGGGGCACACCTACAATGAGCAGTTCTTC. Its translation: CSAREWGAGHTYNEQFF.